This T cell receptor (beta chain) was retrieved from a study of shared clonotypes between healthy human individuals (dated by TCRdb to 2019 to 2021). For the study in its entirety: A couple of women and a few men aged 18 to 49 years were included in the cohort. Libraries were prepared and TCR repertoires were sequenced by different laboratories using diverse techniques, in order to increase sequencing depth and limit assay-specific biases. Leukapheresis yielded between about 0.9 and 9 billion PBMCs per donor. Blood TCR repertoires of about 5 healthy adults were deeply sequenced to estimate repertoire size and the extent of clonotype sharing between individuals. For each donor, three plates each were used for CD4 naive and CD4 memory, two plates were used for CD8 naive, and one plate was used for CD8 memory. Paper-wide results and their limitations: Compared with non-shared clonotypes, clonotypes shared by all four sorted-subset donors had higher generation probabilities. When a few donors were compared, the shared fraction of clonotypes was 5% to 6.5% for naive CD4, about 4% for naive CD8, 2.3% for memory CD4, and 0.3% to 0.5% for memory CD8. Larger estimated clonotype richness was generally found for naive subsets than for memory subsets. Sampling was limited to blood, and TCR repertoires in tissue likely differ from TCR repertoires in blood. Even with the large sequencing depth, rarefaction of the sorted-subset datasets indicated that sequencing was incomplete. Pairwise subsampling indicated that sequencing depth was expected to affect the degree of clonotype sharing among donors. Because the study included a small number of donors, the genetic and exposure-history diversity represented was limited.

Using the deep immunoSEQ assay, TCR CDR3 regions were amplified from genomic DNA by multiplex PCR. Genomic DNA extracted from each cell subset was distributed evenly over all wells of several immunoSEQ 96-well plates, and each plate served as one replicate. For sorted subsets, around 0.2 ug of genomic DNA, equivalent to roughly 30,000 T cell genomes, went into each replicate PCR. Purified libraries were quantified with a Qubit 3.0 fluorometer, sized on a Bioanalyzer 2100, and re-quantified with the KAPA Library Quantification kit. Every immunoSEQ 96-well plate was sequenced on a separate single-read 150-cycle Illumina NextSeq 550 flow cell. The authors processed their data as follows. The immunoSEQ output contained only junctional sequences without quality scores, so filtering could not match that applied to full-length reads. Sequences were annotated with PyIR, a Python wrapper for IgBLAST v1.9, and V/J genes and CDR3 were assigned using IMGT germline references. Reads were removed for weak V/J assignments (E-value above 1e-6), missing CDR3, stop codons, out-of-frame junctions, or ambiguous translated residues. A V3J clonotype was defined by an identical inferred V gene, J gene, and CDR3 amino acid sequence. To compute the percentage overlap between repertoires, the number of shared unique clonotypes was divided by the size of the smaller repertoire. Richness of each repertoire was evaluated using RTK rarefaction, the Chao1 estimator, and Recon v2.1 estimates of unobserved clonotypes. For all TCRbeta clonotypes obtained by the gDNA method from several donors, generation probabilities were computed with OLGA. The immuneACCESS repertoire file appears here via TCRdb, limited to in-frame rearrangements. These files lack a portion of the clones; in checked studies, under half of the deficit traces to unresolved V genes, and the cause of the others is not known. The V and J calls and the clone size are those of that table, but D and trimming were determined from the DNA. The sample table holds millions of clones, of which about 95% were seen once. The ten largest clones represent about 1.1% of the sample.

This clone was observed a single time. Its specific antigen is unknown. Base qualities are not at hand, and no much larger clone is one base apart. CD8 naive samples were obtained by positive selection for CCR7 among CD45RO-negative cells, yielding a CD45RA+CCR7+ population from which TemRA cells were excluded. Healthy HIV-negative adults with no recently reported acute infections or vaccinations were included as donors. Every donor was a Caucasian adult residing in Nashville, Tennessee, USA. After blood collection by leukapheresis, PBMCs were isolated using Ficoll-Histopaque density gradient centrifugation and then cryopreserved in the vapor phase of liquid nitrogen. Analytical flow cytometry was used to check the purity and quantity of each magnetically sorted T cell population. From each sorted fraction, genomic DNA was isolated and quantified by UV absorbance on a Nanodrop 2000c. Counted from cysteine to phenylalanine, this CDR3 has 15 amino acids. Here the CDR3 DNA is all that survives: 45 bases in frame from base 1. Trimmed from V: 4 bases; trimmed from J: 3 bases; junction bases lacking a gene match: 5. Reading the germline V gene (reference sequence) gives CDR1 SEHNR and CDR2 FQNEAQ.

The clonotype was recovered from a man younger than 35 in good health. This chain is built from TRBV7-9 and TRBJ2-5; TRBD2 aligns with 10 central bases. Specimen: naive CD8+ T cells sorted from blood. Sample cell subset or site, as interpreted from the label and publication: CD45RA+CCR7+. The nucleotide sequence reads as follows: TGTGCCAGCAGCTCGATAGCGGGAGGTAAAGAGACCCAGTACTTC. The resulting protein is CASSSIAGGKETQYF.